The T cell receptor (beta chain) described here comes from a study of T cell changes during pregnancy in multiple sclerosis. This CDR3 is 11 amino acids long. Trimming stripped 7 bases from V and 4 bases from J, with 6 bases between. CDR1 and CDR2 (germline): SGHRS, YFSETQ. The table came from immunoSEQ multiplex PCR; TCRdb's copy has only in-frame clones and leaves some out. In the table there are roughly 26,000 clones, 75% to 90% of which are singletons. The material was CD8+ T cells from peripheral blood mononuclear cells, obtained in the second trimester of pregnancy. The origin of this receptor is a female donor with multiple sclerosis, enrolled in a pregnancy study. This rearrangement joins TRBV5-1 to TRBJ1-3; D gene ambiguous. Written as DNA, the CDR3 is TGCGCCAGCGAGGGAGGAAACACCATATATTTT. Translating it yields CASEGGNTIYF.